The sequence of this T cell receptor beta chain was determined in a study of cytomegalovirus exposure and HLA in healthy donors. This clone occurred once. Repertoires were generated with immunoSEQ multiplex PCR, while TCRdb's copy carries only in-frame clones and drops some. The table includes about 130,000 clones, around 89% detected once. The CDR3 totals 15 residues. J gave up 5 bases and V 6 bases, and 11 bases lay outside the gene matches. The germline V gene has CDR1 LNHDA and CDR2 SQIVND (reference sequence). The TCR originated in a woman in her 30s in good health and CMV-seropositive. The sample comprised PBMCs. The chain joins TRBV19 to TRBJ2-5; 8 nucleotides match TRBD2. The DNA of the CDR3 is TGTGCCAGTAGGTCTCGGACTAGCCGACGGGAGACCCAGTACTTC. Translated: CASRSRTSRRETQYF.